The present entry profiles one T cell receptor (beta chain) with its context. The target of this receptor is not known. Per-nucleotide qualities are absent, and no much larger clonotype sits a single base away. The CDR3, from cysteine to phenylalanine, totals 15 residues. Of all the DNA, just the CDR3 is kept, 45 bases in frame from base 1. Germline trimming amounts to 0 bases on V and 3 bases on J, with 5 as the count of junction bases outside the gene matches. CDR1 is given as SGDLS and CDR2 as YYNGEE, both from the germline V gene. These data belong to a study of graft-versus-host responses after intestinal transplantation (dated by TCRdb to the early 2020s). In the study overall: Recipients received multivisceral, liver-intestinal, or isolated intestinal transplants. The cohort enrolled 24 intestinal transplant recipients, one of whom was a retransplant, and a few patients without pretransplant specimens were excluded. Anti-thymocyte globulin induction was given to all recipients, followed by maintenance tacrolimus and steroids for two to three years. After intestinal transplantation, graft-versus-host and host-versus-graft alloreactive T cell clones in the graft, circulation and bone marrow were tracked using bulk TCR-beta CDR3 sequencing. Instead of going to the commercial service, samples from a few later patients were sequenced in-house on an Illumina MiSeq and processed with MiXCR. Alloreactive clones were identified by sequencing pre-transplant mixed lymphocyte reaction products and comparing them with unstimulated pre-transplant donor and recipient T cells. A peak of at least 4% donor T cells among recipient peripheral blood mononuclear cells was the definition used for donor T cell macrochimerism.

Libraries were prepared through the immunoSEQ multiplex PCR assay. High-throughput TCR-beta CDR3 sequencing of genomic DNA from most patients was performed by Adaptive Biotechnologies. The original pipeline was this. TCR sequencing data were retrieved from Adaptive's ImmunoSEQ software for some 19 patients, whereas three other patients were processed with MiXCR and VDJtools. CDR3 nucleotide sequences shared between donor and recipient were removed because their origin could not be assigned. At least 2-fold expansion over unstimulated cells and a minimum CFSE-low frequency of 0.002% (template counts) or 0.001% (read counts) were required for clones to be classified as alloreactive. Clones were considered mappable if detected in sequenced pre-transplant spleen, lymph node, or MLR CFSE-low populations of the donor or recipient. Cumulative frequency of alloreactive clones was calculated as a percentage of all sequences weighted by copy number. Not all clones reach the TCRdb copy of this immuneACCESS table, which keeps in-frame sequences only. Checked studies attribute under half of the gap to unresolved V genes and leave the rest unexplained. The DNA gave D and trimming, while V, J and clone size come from that table. Counted in this sample were 20,000 to 25,000 clones; around three quarters of them appeared once. The top ten clones comprise roughly 3% of the sample.

Beyond this particular receptor, the publication reports: GvH clones were detected in recipient bone marrow, and some appeared earlier in ileal mucosa or blood, consistent with an intestinal mucosal origin. Patients with donor T cell macrochimerism had high GvH to HvG T cell clonal ratios in their allografts. Peak levels of circulating GvH clones were associated with declines in HvG clones early after transplant. Conclusions were limited by the relatively low number and heterogeneity of intestinal transplant patients.

Intraepithelial and lamina propria lymphocytes were isolated from graft specimens using dithiothreitol, EDTA incubations and collagenase D digestion. Serial intestinal graft biopsy specimens collected up to 600 days after transplant underwent bulk TCR-beta sequencing. This material consisted of ileum tissue, taken 12 days after intestinal transplant. The rearrangement combines TRBV9 with TRBJ1-2, with 7 middle bases fitting TRBD1. This TCR was sampled from a human patient who received an intestinal transplant, so some T cells may come from the graft donor. The DNA reads as follows: TGTGCCAGCAGCGTAGGGACAGGAATGGACTATGGCTACACCTTC. The encoded protein is CASSVGTGMDYGYTF.